Given below is one TCR beta chain in context. What it recognizes is unknown. This specimen comes from a study of Tregs in tolerant kidney transplant recipients. Regarding the study as a whole: For some patients, primers changed over time, blocking nucleotide-level comparison. The most relevant donor-specific Treg TCRbeta repertoire apparently came from expansion with activated donor B cells.

CDR3 length equals 13 residues. Germline assignment: CDR1 SGHNT and CDR2 YYREEE (reference sequence). V was trimmed by 2 bases and J by 3 bases, leaving 9 bases between them. Data came from immunoSEQ multiplex PCR; TCRdb stores just in-frame clones and leaves some out. The top ten hold around 15% of the sample, which has 40,000 to 50,000 clones, roughly nine tenths seen once. Recipients received nonmyeloablative bone marrow transplants from related graft donors, with transient mixed chimerism. Material: CD8+ T cells from blood (PBMCs), obtained 12 months after the transplant. This TCR was recovered from a human patient who received a combined kidney and bone marrow transplant. Some T cells may arise from the graft donor. The rearrangement uses TRBV5-4 and TRBJ2-7; D is unresolved. The CDR3 region is CASSFARSYEQYF. The CDR3 DNA reads as TGTGCCAGCAGCTTCGCTCGGAGCTACGAGCAGTACTTC. Supplemented by reference TRBV5-4 and TRBJ2-7, the full variable domain reads ETGVTQSPTHLIKTRGQQVTLRCSSQSGHNTVSWYQQALGQGPQFIFQYYREEENGRGNFPPRFSGLQFPNYSSELNVNALELDDSALYLCASSFARSYEQYFGPGTRLTVT.